The clone carrying this TCR beta chain was observed at least ten times. Its antigen is as yet unknown. The CDR3 is 14 amino acids. CDR1 is SNHLY, CDR2 FYNNEI, per germline. The germline V and J ends were trimmed by 2 bases and 13 bases, with 18 bases remaining between them. Diagnosis rested on symptoms, serum thyroxine and TRAb, thyroid ultrasound, and orbital computed tomography. Fresh peripheral blood, about 9.3 ml, yielded the PBMCs. This sample was taken from a study of T cells in Graves' hyperthyroidism and ophthalmopathy. Overall study context: Pretreatment peripheral blood was obtained at initial diagnosis. Points from the study as a whole: Stable hyperthyroidism was separated from ophthalmopathy by a model based on 13 V-J features.

Template material for amplifying TCR beta CDR3 regions consisted of RNA transcripts. The HTBI primer set served for first-round RT-PCR of the TCR CDR3. From the multiplex PCR reads, TCRdb called clonotypes with MiXCR, one entry per CDR3 protein. Among around 720,000 distinct CDR3 sequences, around a third were seen once, and the ten largest hold around 32%. Sequencing input: blood. This sequence joins TRBV2 and TRBJ1-5; unclear D gene. This TCR was recovered from a middle-aged woman with Graves' hyperthyroidism. The chain's CDR3 is CASSERTHIPCQHF. CDR3 coding DNA: TGTGCCAGCAGTGAACGGACGCACATCCCATGTCAGCATTTT. The variable domain in full, completed from reference TRBV2 and TRBJ1-5, reads EPEVTQTPSHQVTQMGQEVILRCVPISNHLYFYWYRQILGQKVEFLVSFYNNEISEKSEIFDDQFSVERPDGSNFTLKIRSTKLEDSAMYFCASSERTHIPCQHFGDGTRLSIL.